This T cell receptor (beta chain) was found in a study of blood T cell repertoires in COVID-19. On the study more broadly: Acute and convalescent COVID-19 specimens originated in the United States, Italy and Spain. The cDNA or gDNA used as material had been derived from T cells, B-cell-depleted T cells, or PBMCs.

After removal of 0 bases from V and 14 bases from J, the junction contained 13 bases not matched to a gene. The CDR3 consists of 15 residues. Germline lookup yields CDR1 MNHEY and CDR2 SVGEGT. Libraries were prepared by immunoSEQ multiplex PCR; TCRdb keeps only in-frame clonotypes and omits some of them. The repertoire holds roughly 50,000 clones, with around 78% as singletons. The TCR sequence derives from a human donor in a cohort sampled during active COVID-19. This rearrangement joins TRBV6-2 or TRBV6-3 to TRBJ2-3, with TRBD2 identical over 8 bases. The sample taken for sequencing was peripheral blood. In nucleotides, the CDR3 is TGTGCCAGCAGTTACTCGAGTCTCCAAGCGGGGGCAAGGTATTTT. This translates into CASSYSSLQAGARYF.